This T cell receptor beta chain was captured in a study of Graves' ophthalmopathy and Graves' hyperthyroidism. Across the study: Specimen type is peripheral blood, obtained at initial diagnosis before any treatment. General observations from the study: Using a 13-signature model, the authors split ophthalmopathy from stable hyperthyroidism, with about 88% sensitivity and around 76% specificity.

This clonotype was recorded many times. What it recognizes is unknown. CDR3 regions of TCR beta were amplified from RNA transcripts. First-round RT-PCR relied on HTBI primers, and a second-round multiplex PCR came next. TCRdb used MiXCR to reprocess the multiplex PCR reads, holding one entry per CDR3 protein. The repertoire holds approximately 700,000 distinct CDR3 sequences, with just over 40% as singletons. Germline assignment: CDR1 MNHEY and CDR2 SVGAGI. The V end was cut by 6 bases, the J end by 6 bases, with 15 bases between. The CDR3 loop spans 15 amino acids. Source material: peripheral blood. The receptor's source is an adult man with Graves' ophthalmopathy. V is TRBV6-5 and J is TRBJ1-6; possible D gene TRBD1, 5 bases. CDR3 sequence reads: CASRRWDGSNSPLHF. The CDR3 nucleotides are TGTGCCAGCAGGCGGTGGGACGGCTCTAATTCACCCCTCCACTTT.